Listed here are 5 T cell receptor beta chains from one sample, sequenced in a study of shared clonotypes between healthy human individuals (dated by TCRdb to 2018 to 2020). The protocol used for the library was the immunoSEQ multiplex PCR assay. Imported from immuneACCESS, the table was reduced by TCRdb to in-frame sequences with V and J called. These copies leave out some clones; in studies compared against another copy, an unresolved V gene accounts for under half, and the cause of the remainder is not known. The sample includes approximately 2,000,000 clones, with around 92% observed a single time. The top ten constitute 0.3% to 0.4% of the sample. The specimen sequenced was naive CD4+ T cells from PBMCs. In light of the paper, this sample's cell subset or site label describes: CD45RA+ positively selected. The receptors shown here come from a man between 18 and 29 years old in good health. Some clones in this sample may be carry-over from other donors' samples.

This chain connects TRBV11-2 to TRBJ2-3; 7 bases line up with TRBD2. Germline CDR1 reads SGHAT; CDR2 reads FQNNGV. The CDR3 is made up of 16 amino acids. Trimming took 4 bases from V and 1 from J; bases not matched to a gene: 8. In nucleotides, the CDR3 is TGTGCCAGCAGCTACCGGGGAGGGGCAGGCACAGATACGCAGTATTTT. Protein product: CASSYRGGAGTDTQYF.

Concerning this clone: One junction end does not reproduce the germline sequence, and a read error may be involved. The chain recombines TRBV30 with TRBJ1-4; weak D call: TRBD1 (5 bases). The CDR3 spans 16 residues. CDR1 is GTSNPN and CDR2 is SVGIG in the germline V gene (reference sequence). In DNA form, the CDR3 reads TGTGCCTGGAGTCCGGGGCCGGCGGCAACTAATAAAAAACTGTTTTTT. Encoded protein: CAWSPGPAATNKKLFF.

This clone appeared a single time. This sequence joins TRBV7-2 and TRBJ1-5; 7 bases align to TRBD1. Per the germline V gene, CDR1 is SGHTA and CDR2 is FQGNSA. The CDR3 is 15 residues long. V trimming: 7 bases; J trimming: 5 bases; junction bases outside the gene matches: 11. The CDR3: CASKLQGTDHQPQHF. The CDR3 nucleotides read TGTGCCAGCAAACTACAGGGGACAGATCATCAGCCCCAGCATTTT.

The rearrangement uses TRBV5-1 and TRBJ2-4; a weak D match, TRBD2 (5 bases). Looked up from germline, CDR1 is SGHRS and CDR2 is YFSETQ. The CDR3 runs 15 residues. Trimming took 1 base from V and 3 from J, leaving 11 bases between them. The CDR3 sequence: CASSLSNAGKNIQYF. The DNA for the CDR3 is TGCGCCAGCAGCTTGAGTAATGCGGGCAAAAACATTCAGTACTTC.

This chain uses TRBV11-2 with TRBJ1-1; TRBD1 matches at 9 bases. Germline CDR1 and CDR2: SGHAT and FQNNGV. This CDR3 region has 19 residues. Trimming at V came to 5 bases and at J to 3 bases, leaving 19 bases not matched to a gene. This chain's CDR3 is CASSQFGGFRDRVHTEAFF. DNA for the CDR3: TGTGCCAGCAGCCAGTTCGGCGGATTCCGGGACAGGGTCCACACTGAAGCTTTCTTT.